What follows are 8 T cell receptor beta chains derived from one specimen sequenced in a study of blood T cell repertoires in COVID-19. TCRdb's table, derived via immunoSEQ multiplex PCR, lists solely in-frame clones and lacks some. In the table there are 310,000 or so clones, approximately 85% of which are singletons. Sequenced material: peripheral blood. Receptors were obtained from a woman between 45 and 60 years old with acute or convalescent COVID-19.

The chain uses TRBV28 and TRBJ2-1; 9 bases map to TRBD1. The CDR3 is made up of 15 amino acids. V dropped 6 bases and J dropped 8; count of bases not matched to a gene: 11. Germline values: CDR1 MDHEN, CDR2 SYDVKM. The CDR3 region has the DNA TGTGCCAGCAGCGCCCCCGGGACAGGGCTCCATGAGCAGTTCTTC. Residues: CASSAPGTGLHEQFF.

The chain links TRBV29-1 to TRBJ1-1; D is perhaps TRBD1 (6 bases). From germline, CDR1 is SQVTM and CDR2 ANQGSEA. CDR3 length: 15 residues. Trimming took off 3 bases at V and 3 bases at J, with 17 bases between the two ends. CDR3 protein: CSVDGDPGADTEAFF. CDR3 in DNA: TGCAGCGTTGACGGTGACCCAGGGGCGGACACTGAAGCTTTCTTT.

The chain couples TRBV7-3 to TRBJ2-1; 14 nucleotides align to TRBD2. The CDR3 length is 17 residues. Germline V gives CDR1 SGHTA, CDR2 FQGTGA. J was trimmed by 9 bases and V by 5 bases; bases with no gene match: 12. The CDR3 DNA reads TGTGCCAGCAGCCTAAACCCGGGACTAGCGGGAGTTCGTGAGCAGTTCTTC. The encoded protein is CASSLNPGLAGVREQFF.

This rearrangement joins TRBV27 to TRBJ1-2, with D possibly being TRBD1 (6 bases). Germline CDR1 MNHEY, CDR2 SMNVEV (reference sequence). V lost 0 bases, J lost 4 bases, and 18 bases lay in between. There are 17 residues in the CDR3. The chain's CDR3 is CASSLSLPGGHGYGYTF. CDR3 bases: TGTGCCAGCAGTTTATCCCTGCCGGGGGGCCACGGCTATGGCTACACCTTC.

The CDR3 here is CSVGGTNEKLFF. The DNA of the CDR3 is TGCAGCGTTGGGGGGACAAATGAAAAACTGTTTTTT. This chain joins TRBV29-1 and TRBJ1-4; perhaps TRBD1 as D (6 bases). CDR1 is SQVTM and CDR2 is ANQGSEA in the germline V gene. CDR3 size: 12 residues. Trimming removed 4 bases from V and 5 bases from J, with 8 bases in between.

The rearrangement joins TRBV5-1 to TRBJ2-3, with a tentative D call TRBD2 (6 bases). Trimming shortened V by 1 base and J by 6 bases, and 15 bases separated the two germline ends. Germline CDR1 is SGHRS and CDR2 is YFSETQ. The CDR3 covers 15 residues. As DNA, the CDR3 is TGCGCCAGCAGCTTGCTGACTAGATTACCGGATACGCAGTATTTT. Translating it yields CASSLLTRLPDTQYF.

Only one count was recorded for this clone. The chain employs TRBV10-1 and TRBJ1-1; 7 bases are shared with TRBD1. Germline CDR1 is WNHNN and CDR2 is SYGVQD (reference sequence). With 8 bases clipped from V and 4 bases from J, the junction kept 10 bases outside the gene matches. CDR3 length: 14 amino acids. The CDR3 sequence: CASSERGRVTEAFF. The DNA for the CDR3 is TGCGCCAGCTCCGAGAGGGGGCGGGTCACTGAAGCTTTCTTT.

The rearrangement links TRBV28 to TRBJ1-4; 9 bases are a match to TRBD1. The germline V gene has CDR1 MDHEN and CDR2 SYDVKM. The V segment lost 5 bases and the J segment 12 bases; nucleotides outside the gene matches: 13. The CDR3 is 15 residues long. DNA for the CDR3: TGTGCCAGCAGTGCTGAACAGGGGGCGGCTACAGAACTGTTTTTT. Translation: CASSAEQGAATELFF.